The 28 T cell receptor beta chains in this list originate from one sample, sequenced in a study of blood T cell repertoires in COVID-19. Profiling relied on immunoSEQ multiplex PCR, and the TCRdb table lists in-frame clones only, not all of them. The table lists around 400,000 clones, approximately 89% of them singletons. The sample consisted of peripheral blood. These receptor sequences come from a woman in her sixties with COVID-19, enrolled during active disease.

The CDR3 sequence is CASSSPRTSGYNEQFF. The DNA of the CDR3 is TGTGCCAGCAGCTCTCCCCGGACTAGCGGGTACAATGAGCAGTTCTTC. The chain links TRBV13 to TRBJ2-1; 11 bases are shared with TRBD2. J was trimmed by 4 bases and V by 4 bases; bases with no gene match: 6. Germline V gives CDR1 PRHDT, CDR2 FYEKMQ (reference sequence). The length of the CDR3 is 16 residues.

The genes are TRBV27 and TRBJ2-3; 7 nucleotides align to TRBD2. After removal of 3 bases from V and 0 bases from J, the junction contained 6 bases not matched to a gene. Germline CDR1 reads MNHEY; CDR2 reads SMNVEV (reference sequence). The CDR3 runs to 16 residues. CDR3 sequence reads: CASSLRGLTSTDTQYF. DNA for the CDR3: TGTGCCAGCAGTTTGAGGGGACTAACTAGCACAGATACGCAGTATTTT.

The rearrangement uses TRBV14 and TRBJ1-5, with TRBD1 matching 9 bases. The CDR3 is made up of 16 amino acids. The V gene end was trimmed by 1 base and the J gene end by 5 bases; junction bases not matched to a gene: 6. The germline V gene has CDR1 SGHDN and CDR2 FVKESK. For the CDR3, the DNA is TGTGCCAGCAGCCAAGGCTTCGGGACAGGGCATCAGCCCCAGCATTTT. Its protein product is CASSQGFGTGHQPQHF. Using reference TRBV14 and TRBJ1-5 for the parts outside the CDR3, the full variable domain is EAGVTQFPSHSVIEKGQTVTLRCDPISGHDNLYWYRRVMGKEIKFLLHFVKESKQDESGMPNNRFLAERTGGTYSTLKVQPAELEDSGVYFCASSQGFGTGHQPQHFGDGTRLSIL.

The CDR3 nucleotides read TGTGCCAGCAGCCGCAACAGGGATCCTGGAAACACCATATATTTT. This translates into CASSRNRDPGNTIYF. This chain joins TRBV7-3 and TRBJ1-3; TRBD1 might be the D (6 bases). The V and J ends lost 5 bases and 2 bases respectively, with 13 bases between them. The CDR3 contains 15 residues. Germline V gene sequence: CDR1 SGHTA, CDR2 FQGTGA.

This clone was picked up one time. The J gene is TRBJ1-1, the V gene TRBV5-1; the D gene is possibly TRBD1 (6 bases). Between the trimmed V and J ends, which lost 1 base and 8 bases, there was a span of 18 bases. Germline V gene data show CDR1 as SGHRS and CDR2 as YFSETQ. This CDR3 region has 15 residues. Here the CDR3 reads CASSLSRGFSGEAFF. The CDR3 DNA is TGCGCCAGCAGCTTGTCTAGGGGGTTTTCGGGGGAAGCTTTCTTT.

The chain carries TRBV5-1 and TRBJ2-5; weak D call: TRBD2 (5 bases). Trimming shortened V by 7 bases and J by 2 bases, and 9 bases separated the two germline ends. CDR3 length: 12 residues. The germline gives CDR1 SGHRS, CDR2 YFSETQ. The DNA for the CDR3 is TGCGCCAGCTCCCGGGAACAAGAGACCCAGTACTTC. It specifies CASSREQETQYF.

V and J are TRBV3-1 (or the pseudogene TRBV3-2) and TRBJ1-2; D not resolved. Trimming pared 4 bases from V and 2 bases from J, leaving 14 bases between. CDR3 length: 15 residues. Germline CDR1 LGHDT, CDR2 YNNKEL (reference sequence). The DNA of the CDR3 is TGTGCCAGCAGCCCCCGTTCACAAAAAAACTATGGCTACACCTTC. Translation: CASSPRSQKNYGYTF.

A few counts support this clone. V is TRBV18 and J is TRBJ1-2; D uncertain. Germline CDR1 and CDR2: KGHSH and LQKENI. The V end was cut by 3 bases, the J end by 6 bases, with 17 bases between. The CDR3 consists of 15 residues. The CDR3 bases are TGTGCCAGCTCACCCTATTCAGCGGACCGGGATGGCTACACCTTC. Translated: CASSPYSADRDGYTF.

The J gene is TRBJ2-7, the V gene TRBV5-6; 12 bases line up with TRBD2. Looked up from germline, CDR1 is SGHDT and CDR2 is YYEEEE. The CDR3 extends over 17 amino acids. J lost 0 bases, V lost 2 bases, and 6 bases had no gene match. The CDR3 protein is CASSFGTSGLSSYEQYF. CDR3 bases: TGTGCCAGCAGCTTTGGGACTAGCGGGCTGAGCTCCTACGAGCAGTACTTC.

The chain is built from TRBV9 and TRBJ1-5; 9 nucleotides match TRBD1. Germline CDR1 SGDLS, CDR2 YYNGEE. This CDR3 has 14 residues. With V trimmed by 2 bases and J by 6 bases, 3 bases remained unmatched. CDR3 sequence reads: CASSVTGGGQPQHF. The CDR3, as DNA: TGTGCCAGCAGCGTTACAGGGGGCGGTCAGCCCCAGCATTTT. Filled out from reference TRBV9 and TRBJ1-5, the complete variable domain reads DSGVTQTPKHLITATGQRVTLRCSPRSGDLSVYWYQQSLDQGLQFLIQYYNGEERAKGNILERFSAQQFPDLHSELNLSSLELGDSALYFCASSVTGGGQPQHFGDGTRLSIL.

This chain joins TRBV5-1 and TRBJ1-5; D gene unclear. The CDR3 spans 15 residues. Germline values: CDR1 SGHRS, CDR2 YFSETQ. The V and J ends lost 0 bases and 3 bases respectively, with 10 bases between them. The CDR3 reads CASSLAPGLNQPQHF. The CDR3 DNA sequence: TGCGCCAGCAGCTTGGCACCCGGTCTCAATCAGCCCCAGCATTTT.

The chain carries TRBV28 and TRBJ2-7, with 8 bases identical to TRBD2. Trimming removed 8 bases from V and 0 bases from J; junction bases left unmatched: 9. The CDR3 contains 15 residues. Germline V gene data show CDR1 as MDHEN and CDR2 as SYDVKM. The CDR3 DNA reads as TGTGCCAGCGGCAACGGGGGGGCCTCCTCCTACGAGCAGTACTTC. Protein sequence: CASGNGGASSYEQYF.

The V call is TRBV6-6, the J call TRBJ1-1; no firm D call. V lost 0 bases and J lost 0, with 5 bases in between. The germline CDR1 and CDR2 sequences are MNHNY and SVGAGI (reference sequence). The CDR3 has 14 amino acids. CDR3 in amino acids: CASSYSAVNTEAFF. DNA for the CDR3: TGTGCCAGCAGTTACTCGGCCGTGAACACTGAAGCTTTCTTT.

The chain couples TRBV5-4 to TRBJ1-2; D may be TRBD1 (6 bases). Trimming took off 1 base at V and 4 bases at J, with 14 bases between the two ends. CDR1 is SGHNT, CDR2 YYREEE, per germline (reference sequence). The CDR3 sequence is 15 residues long. In DNA, the CDR3 is TGTGCCAGCAGCTTGAAGGACAGCTTGATCTATGGCTACACCTTC. As protein: CASSLKDSLIYGYTF.

The chain uses TRBV12-5 and TRBJ2-1; TRBD1 matches at 9 bases. The CDR3 covers 15 residues. After removal of 6 bases from V and 0 bases from J, the junction contained 3 bases not matched to a gene. Per germline, CDR1 LGHNT and CDR2 FRNRAP. CDR3 DNA sequence: TGTGCTAGTGGCAAGGACAGGGGCTCCTACAATGAGCAGTTCTTC. Translating it yields CASGKDRGSYNEQFF.

The V call is TRBV6-5, the J call TRBJ1-2, with 9 bases matching TRBD1. The CDR3 contains 14 residues. J lost 4 bases, V lost 5 bases, and 5 bases had no gene match. From germline, CDR1 is MNHEY and CDR2 SVGAGI. For the CDR3, the DNA is TGTGCCAGCAGTAAGGGACAGGGACTCTATGGCTACACCTTC. Translation gives CASSKGQGLYGYTF.

The chain carries TRBV15 and TRBJ1-1; D gene uncertain. Germline CDR1 and CDR2: LNHNV and YYDKDF (reference sequence). The ends were cut back, 5 bases at V and 0 bases at J, with 13 bases in the middle. The CDR3 extends over 15 amino acids. The CDR3 is CATSGPGQMNTEAFF. The CDR3 DNA follows: TGTGCCACCAGCGGCCCGGGTCAAATGAACACTGAAGCTTTCTTT.

The V gene is TRBV7-3, the J gene TRBJ2-5, with D possibly matching TRBD2 (5 bases). V gave up 1 base and J gave up 4 bases, with 16 bases separating them. Germline loops: CDR1 SGHTA, CDR2 FQGTGA. The CDR3 runs 16 residues. The DNA of the CDR3 is TGTGCCAGCAGCTTAAGCGGTGCGGGCCTGGGAGAGACCCAGTACTTC. Its protein product is CASSLSGAGLGETQYF.

V gene TRBV5-5 combines with J gene TRBJ1-4; 7 nucleotides line up with TRBD1. Germline CDR1 reads SGHKS; CDR2 reads YYEKEE (reference sequence). The CDR3 covers 13 residues. V dropped 3 bases and J dropped 11; count of bases not matched to a gene: 7. The CDR3 DNA is TGTGCCAGCAGCTCCGACAGGGTTGACAAACTGTTTTTT. It translates to CASSSDRVDKLFF.

Points on this clone: Other nucleotide sequences from this sample produce the same CDR3. The chain has TRBV12-3 or TRBV12-4 and TRBJ2-2, with TRBD1 as a possible D gene (5 bases). Deletions cut 5 bases from V and 5 bases from J, with 6 bases between. This CDR3 contains 12 residues. The CDR3 sequence is CASSRGTGELFF. In nucleotides, the CDR3 is TGTGCCAGCAGTAGGGGAACCGGGGAGCTGTTTTTT.

The rearrangement uses TRBV21-1 and TRBJ2-1; the table's D call, TRBD2, has no DNA check behind it. TRBV21-1 corresponds to a pseudogene. CDR3 length: 16 residues. The CDR3 sequence: CASSPLAGTTSNEQFF. CDR3 bases: TGTGCCAGCAGCCCCTTGGCGGGGACCACTTCAAATGAGCAGTTCTTC.

The chain recombines TRBV5-1 with TRBJ1-4; 7 bases are a match to TRBD1. The J segment lost 4 bases and the V segment lost 2 bases, leaving 8 bases of the junction unmatched. Germline V lookup: CDR1 SGHRS, CDR2 YFSETQ. CDR3 length: 16 residues. The CDR3 reads CASSFEGGLGNEKLFF. DNA for the CDR3: TGCGCCAGCAGCTTCGAAGGGGGCCTAGGTAATGAAAAACTGTTTTTT.

The chain combines TRBV7-2 with TRBJ2-1; TRBD2 is a possible D gene (7 bases). Per the germline V gene, CDR1 is SGHTA and CDR2 is FQGNSA. The CDR3 loop spans 16 amino acids. Trimming removed 1 base from V and 3 bases from J, with 13 bases in between. CDR3 region: CASSLGTGGIYNEQFF. The DNA of the CDR3 is TGTGCCAGCAGCTTAGGGACGGGGGGCATCTACAATGAGCAGTTCTTC.

The chain joins TRBV12-5 to TRBJ2-6, with TRBD1 matching over 9 bases. V trimming: 8 bases; J trimming: 1 base; junction bases outside the gene matches: 3. Germline assignment: CDR1 LGHNT and CDR2 FRNRAP. The CDR3 is made up of 15 amino acids. CDR3 in DNA: TGTGCTAGTAGGGGACAGGGTTCTGGGGCCAACGTCCTGACTTTC. Translating gives CASRGQGSGANVLTF.

CDR3 DNA: TGTGCCAGCAGCTACCGTCGACCGGGAGAGGGTTACGAGCAGTACTTC. This translates into CASSYRRPGEGYEQYF. The chain links TRBV7-6 to TRBJ2-7; TRBD2 might be the D (6 bases). Trimming removed 4 bases from V and 4 bases from J, with 20 bases in between. The CDR3 runs to 16 residues. Germline V lookup: CDR1 SGHVS, CDR2 FNYEAQ.

The chain carries TRBV5-5 and TRBJ2-7; D may be TRBD2 (6 bases). This CDR3 is 17 amino acids long. The germline CDR1 and CDR2 sequences are SGHKS and YYEKEE (reference sequence). Trimming removed 3 bases from V and 0 bases from J, with 19 bases in between. CDR3 loop: CASSSQPAGTVSYEQYF. As DNA, the CDR3 is TGTGCCAGCAGCTCGCAACCCGCGGGGACGGTCTCCTACGAGCAGTACTTC.

The chain couples TRBV5-1 to TRBJ1-2; TRBD1 aligns across 9 bases. This CDR3 comprises 14 residues. The V gene end was trimmed by 4 bases and the J gene end by 5 bases; junction bases not matched to a gene: 6. From germline, CDR1 is SGHRS and CDR2 YFSETQ. This CDR3 is CASSIGQGWYGYTF. The CDR3 bases are TGCGCCAGCAGCATCGGACAGGGGTGGTATGGCTACACCTTC.

The chain links TRBV3-1 (or the pseudogene TRBV3-2) to TRBJ1-2, with a tentative D call TRBD1 (5 bases). The CDR3 contains 14 residues. The ends were cut back, 7 bases at V and 7 bases at J, with 19 bases in the middle. From germline, CDR1 is LGHDT and CDR2 YNNKEL (reference sequence). Written as DNA, the CDR3 is TGTGCCAGCAACACCGGGGGTCGGCTTGTTGGCTACACCTTC. Translating it yields CASNTGGRLVGYTF.